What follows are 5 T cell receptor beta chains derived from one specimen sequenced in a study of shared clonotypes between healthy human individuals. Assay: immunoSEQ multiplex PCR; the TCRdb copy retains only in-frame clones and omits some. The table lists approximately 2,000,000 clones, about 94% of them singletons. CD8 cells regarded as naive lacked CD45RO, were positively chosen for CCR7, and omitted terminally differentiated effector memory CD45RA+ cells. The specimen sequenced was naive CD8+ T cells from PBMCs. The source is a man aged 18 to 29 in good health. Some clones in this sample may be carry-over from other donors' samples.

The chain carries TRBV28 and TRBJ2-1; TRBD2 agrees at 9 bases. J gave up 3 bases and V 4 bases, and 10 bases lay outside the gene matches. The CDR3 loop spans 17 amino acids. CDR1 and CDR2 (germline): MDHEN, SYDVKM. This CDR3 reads CASSSAGLAGFYNEQFF. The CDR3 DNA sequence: TGTGCCAGCAGTTCTGCGGGGCTAGCGGGATTCTACAATGAGCAGTTCTTC.

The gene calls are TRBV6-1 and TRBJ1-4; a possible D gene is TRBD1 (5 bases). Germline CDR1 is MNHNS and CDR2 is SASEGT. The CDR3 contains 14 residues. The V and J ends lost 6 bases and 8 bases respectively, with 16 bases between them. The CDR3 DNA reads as TGTGCCAGCAGGGAACAGGATCTTCTAGAAAAACTGTTTTTT. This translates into CASREQDLLEKLFF.

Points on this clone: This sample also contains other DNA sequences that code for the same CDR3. CDR3 loop: CASSVGQGSYGYTF. CDR3 nucleotides: TGTGCCAGCAGCGTCGGACAGGGGTCCTATGGCTACACCTTC. The chain recombines TRBV9 with TRBJ1-2; TRBD1 matches 9 bases. CDR3 length equals 14 residues. Germline V lookup: CDR1 SGDLS, CDR2 YYNGEE. After removal of 2 bases from V and 4 bases from J, the junction contained 3 bases not matched to a gene.

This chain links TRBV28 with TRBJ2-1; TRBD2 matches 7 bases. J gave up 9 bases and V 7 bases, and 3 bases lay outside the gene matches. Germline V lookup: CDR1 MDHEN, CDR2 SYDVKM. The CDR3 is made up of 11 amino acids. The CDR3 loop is CASTSGGEQFF. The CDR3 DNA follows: TGTGCCAGCACGTCGGGAGGTGAGCAGTTCTTC.

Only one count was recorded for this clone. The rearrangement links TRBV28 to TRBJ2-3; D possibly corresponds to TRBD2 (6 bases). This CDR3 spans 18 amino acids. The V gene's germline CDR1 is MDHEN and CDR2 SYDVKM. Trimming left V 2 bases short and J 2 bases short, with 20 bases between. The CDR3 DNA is TGTGCCAGCAGTTTAGGTCCTCGTGGGGGGTGGGACACAGATACGCAGTATTTT. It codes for CASSLGPRGGWDTDTQYF.